Presented here are 9 T cell receptor beta chains from one specimen sequenced in a study of shared clonotypes between healthy human individuals. The method was immunoSEQ multiplex PCR; TCRdb's version includes in-frame clones alone and lacks a portion of them. This table holds 490,000 or so clones, 70% to 85% found once. The sequencing input was PBMCs. These receptors all stem from a woman in her thirties or forties in good health. Some clones in this sample may be carry-over from other donors' samples.

Here the CDR3 reads CATSRSQYEKLFF. DNA for the CDR3: TGTGCCACCTCCCGGTCACAGTATGAAAAACTGTTTTTT. The rearrangement uses TRBV19 and TRBJ1-4, with D uncertain. The CDR3 extends over 13 amino acids. Germline CDR1 LNHDA, CDR2 SQIVND (reference sequence). Trimming removed 10 bases from V and 6 bases from J, with 15 bases in between.

This sequence joins TRBV28 and TRBJ1-2; D is unclear. Trimming took off 4 bases at V and 4 bases at J, with 13 bases between the two ends. This CDR3 spans 14 amino acids. Germline V lookup: CDR1 MDHEN, CDR2 SYDVKM. CDR3 sequence (DNA): TGTGCCAGCAGTTCGCCAGACCCTAGCTATGGCTACACCTTC. Amino acids: CASSSPDPSYGYTF.

This clone showed up just a few times. Within the sample, other DNA sequences also encode this same CDR3. The V call is TRBV18, the J call TRBJ2-1; a possible D gene is TRBD2 (5 bases). V lost 1 base, J lost 0 bases, and 7 bases lay in between. From germline, CDR1 is KGHSH and CDR2 LQKENI. This CDR3 is 15 amino acids long. In nucleotides, the CDR3 is TGTGCCAGCTCACCACAAGGGAGCTCCTACAATGAGCAGTTCTTC. Encoded protein: CASSPQGSSYNEQFF.

This clone has ten or more counts. V is TRBV6-1 and J is TRBJ2-3, with TRBD2 as a possible D gene (5 bases). In germline, CDR1 is MNHNS, CDR2 SASEGT. Trimming shortened V by 1 base and J by 0 bases, and 8 bases separated the two germline ends. The CDR3 spans 15 residues. This CDR3 reads CASSEVRLSTDTQYF. The CDR3 region has the DNA TGTGCCAGCAGTGAAGTGAGACTAAGCACAGATACGCAGTATTTT.

This clone showed up just a few times. The genes are TRBV28 and TRBJ2-5; D might be TRBD1 (5 bases). V lost 4 bases, J lost 1 base, and 13 bases lay in between. Germline V lookup: CDR1 MDHEN, CDR2 SYDVKM. The CDR3 is 15 residues long. CDR3 coding DNA: TGTGCCAGCAGTTATGAATCGGACATCCAAGAGACCCAGTACTTC. This sequence encodes CASSYESDIQETQYF.

A note on this clone: In the same sample, other DNA sequences code for this CDR3. This rearrangement joins TRBV7-2 to TRBJ2-7; D is undetermined. There are 12 residues in the CDR3. CDR1 SGHTA and CDR2 FQGNSA come from the germline V gene. V lost 3 bases and J 3 bases, leaving 6 bases between the germline ends. The CDR3 nucleotides are TGTGCCAGCAGCTTTTCACGCTACGAGCAGTACTTC. Its protein is CASSFSRYEQYF.

V usage is TRBV11-2 and J usage is TRBJ2-3; TRBD1 matches at 10 bases. Germline V CDR1 and CDR2: SGHAT, FQNNGV. Losses at the gene ends were 3 bases for V and 2 bases for J; bases not matched to a gene: 14. The CDR3 length is 19 residues. Written as DNA, the CDR3 is TGTGCCAGCAGCTTGAGGGGACAGGGGACTCACTCCCTCACAGATACGCAGTATTTT. This translates into CASSLRGQGTHSLTDTQYF.

On this clone itself: This sample includes further DNA sequences coding for the same CDR3. The chain employs TRBV7-2 and TRBJ2-7; D gene ambiguous. The CDR3 length is 13 residues. Germline V gene lookup returns CDR1 SGHTA and CDR2 FQGNSA. Trimming shortened V by 1 base and J by 1 base, and 5 bases separated the two germline ends. The DNA of the CDR3 is TGTGCCAGCAGCTTAGACTCATCCTACGAGCAGTACTTC. Translation gives CASSLDSSYEQYF.

The chain couples TRBV27 to TRBJ2-6, with 9 bases that match TRBD1. Germline values: CDR1 MNHEY, CDR2 SMNVEV (reference sequence). Trimming cost V 5 bases and J 3 bases; bases outside gene matches: 11. The CDR3 is 18 amino acids. CDR3 protein: CASSHQTGGALGANVLTF. Here the CDR3 DNA reads TGTGCCAGCAGTCACCAGACAGGGGGGGCGCTTGGGGCCAACGTCCTGACTTTC.